Below, 14 T cell receptor beta chains from the same sample are listed, as sequenced in a study of patients and donors after allogeneic stem cell transplantation. TCRdb ran MiXCR on the RT-PCR reads and lists one entry per CDR3 protein. This sample carries fewer than 75,000 distinct CDR3 sequences, approximately 12% of them seen once, and the ten largest clones take about a third. Sequenced sample: blood, either unsorted or a sorted T cell fraction (not recorded which). These receptors originate from a human donor who was either an allogeneic HSCT recipient or a stem cell or donor lymphocyte infusion donor (not recorded which). It is not recorded whose cells these are; they may come from a transplant donor.

This clonotype has more than one count but fewer than ten. The CDR3 reads CASSGVGRETQYF. The CDR3 coding sequence is TGTGCCAGCAGTGGGGTTGGTAGAGAGACCCAGTACTTC. This chain connects TRBV12-3 or TRBV12-4 to TRBJ2-5; D not resolved. The CDR3 is 13 amino acids. V was clipped by 5 bases and J by 4 bases, with 11 bases between them.

This clonotype appeared a few times. The rearrangement uses TRBV3-1 and TRBJ1-2; no firm D call. Germline V gene sequence: CDR1 LGHDT, CDR2 YNNKEL (reference sequence). The CDR3 extends over 15 amino acids. The V end lost 1 base, the J end lost 3 bases, and 12 bases lay between the germline ends. CDR3 region: CASSQVYMGDYGYTF. CDR3 bases: TGTGCCAGCAGCCAAGTTTATATGGGCGACTATGGCTACACCTTC.

The V gene is TRBV10-3, the J gene TRBJ2-7; D may be TRBD2 (5 bases). The CDR3 totals 11 residues. With 10 bases removed from V and 7 bases from J, the gap between germline ends came to 14 bases. CDR1 is ENHRY, CDR2 SYGVKD, per germline. The CDR3 coding sequence is TGTGCCACTGGGAGCAACTGGGAGCAGTACTTC. It is translated as CATGSNWEQYF.

This clonotype has at least ten counts. This chain uses TRBV3-1 with TRBJ1-1; D unresolved. V was pared by 8 bases and J by 1 base, with 2 bases between. Germline values: CDR1 LGHDT, CDR2 YNNKEL (reference sequence). The CDR3 extends over 10 amino acids. In DNA, the CDR3 is TGTGCCAGCGGGAACACTGAAGCTTTCTTT. Amino acid sequence: CASGNTEAFF.

This clonotype occurred a few times. CDR3 DNA sequence: TGTGCCAGCAGTTACGCGGATACGCAGTATTTT. Translated, it gives CASSYADTQYF. This chain connects TRBV6-5 to TRBJ2-3; D gene unclear. Looked up from germline, CDR1 is MNHEY and CDR2 is SVGAGI. Trimming took 2 bases from V and 6 from J, leaving 3 bases between them. CDR3 length: 11 amino acids.

The chain links TRBV9 to TRBJ2-1, with TRBD2 identical over 14 bases. V lost 5 bases and J lost 8; bases outside the gene matches: 3. This CDR3 comprises 14 residues. Germline values: CDR1 SGDLS, CDR2 YYNGEE. CDR3 in DNA: TGTGCCAGCAGGGGACTAGCGGGAGTGTATGAGCAGTTCTTC. Translating it yields CASRGLAGVYEQFF.

Ten or more counts support this clonotype. The V gene is TRBV6-5, the J gene TRBJ1-4, with D uncertain. CDR3 size: 14 residues. The germline CDR1 and CDR2 sequences are MNHEY and SVGAGI. The ends were cut back, 0 bases at V and 7 bases at J, with 9 bases in the middle. CDR3 DNA sequence: TGTGCCAGCAGTTACTCCAGGAGACCTGAAAAACTGTTTTTT. Its protein is CASSYSRRPEKLFF.

This clonotype was observed many times. V gene TRBV5-1 combines with J gene TRBJ1-1; D is unresolved. CDR3 length: 14 amino acids. Germline V CDR1 and CDR2: SGHRS, YFSETQ. Deletions cut 0 bases from V and 7 bases from J, with 13 bases between. The CDR3 DNA is TGCGCCAGCAGCTTGGCCCCCGCAAGCGATGAAGCTTTCTTT. This translates into CASSLAPASDEAFF.

The chain recombines TRBV6-5 with TRBJ2-2, with 11 bases identical to TRBD1. J was trimmed by 7 bases and V by 2 bases; bases with no gene match: 9. Per the germline V gene, CDR1 is MNHEY and CDR2 is SVGAGI. The length of the CDR3 is 17 residues. Here the CDR3 reads CASSYRRTGGANGELFF. The DNA of the CDR3 is TGTGCCAGCAGTTACCGACGGACAGGGGGCGCGAACGGGGAGCTGTTTTTT.

This chain uses TRBV5-1 with TRBJ2-1; TRBD2 agrees at 7 bases. This CDR3 has 16 residues. Germline V gene lookup returns CDR1 SGHRS and CDR2 YFSETQ. The ends lost 5 bases at V and 8 bases at J; junction bases unmatched: 16. The CDR3 protein is CASREASGIGRDEQFF. CDR3 nucleotides: TGCGCCAGCAGAGAAGCCAGCGGGATCGGTAGGGATGAGCAGTTCTTC.

This clonotype was counted a few times. The V and J genes are TRBV11-2 and TRBJ2-1; TRBD2 agrees at 14 bases. From germline, CDR1 is SGHAT and CDR2 FQNNGV. CDR3 length equals 18 residues. Losses at the gene ends were 3 bases for V and 7 bases for J; bases not matched to a gene: 11. This chain's CDR3 is CASSFLLGLAGGRNEQFF. DNA of the CDR3: TGTGCCAGCAGCTTCCTTCTCGGACTAGCGGGAGGTAGGAATGAGCAGTTCTTC. The full variable domain, rest sourced from reference TRBV11-2 and TRBJ2-1, is EAGVAQSPRYKIIEKRQSVAFWCNPISGHATLYWYQQILGQGPKLLIQFQNNGVVDDSQLPKDRFSAERLKGVDSTLKIQPAKLEDSAVYLCASSFLLGLAGGRNEQFFGPGTRLTVL.

This clonotype was seen a handful of times. The chain recombines TRBV6-5 with TRBJ1-2; 9 nucleotides agree with TRBD1. J gave up 1 base and V 4 bases, and 10 bases lay outside the gene matches. The CDR3 length is 17 residues. The germline CDR1 and CDR2 sequences are MNHEY and SVGAGI. CDR3 sequence (DNA): TGTGCCAGCAGTTTTACCTACCGGACAGGGGATAACTATGGCTACACCTTC. The encoded protein is CASSFTYRTGDNYGYTF.

This clonotype was detected only a few times. The chain joins TRBV7-2 to TRBJ2-5; D remains ambiguous. The CDR3 is 15 residues long. Germline V CDR1 and CDR2: SGHTA, FQGNSA. Trimming cost V 2 bases and J 1 base, with 11 bases left between them. CDR3 sequence (DNA): TGTGCCAGCAGCTTATGGGCACGGGTCCAAGAGACCCAGTACTTC. As protein: CASSLWARVQETQYF. The full variable domain, rest sourced from reference TRBV7-2 and TRBJ2-5, is GAGVSQSPSNKVTEKGKDVELRCDPISGHTALYWYRQSLGQGLEFLIYFQGNSAPDKSGLPSDRFSAERTGGSVSTLTIQRTQQEDSAVYLCASSLWARVQETQYFGPGTRLLVL.

The table lists this clonotype with many counts. The chain is built from TRBV20-1 and TRBJ1-5, with D perhaps TRBD1 (5 bases). V was pared by 3 bases and J by 7 bases, with 10 bases between. The CDR3 has 12 amino acids. The germline CDR1 and CDR2 sequences are DFQATT and SNEGSKA (reference sequence). The CDR3 region has the DNA TGCAGTGCTAGGGCAGGGTTACAGCCCCAGCATTTT. Translating it yields CSARAGLQPQHF.